This entry is about one T cell receptor beta chain. The target of this receptor is not known. No per-base quality is available; no much larger clone lies one base away. The data originate from a study of blood T cell repertoires in COVID-19 (dated by TCRdb to the early 2020s). Concerning the study at large: The collaborator samples originated in the United States, Italy and Spain and spanned the acute and convalescent phases of COVID-19. Nearly every sample came with metadata listing a de-identified subject ID, COVID-19 status, age in years and sex. Subjects who had been exposed to COVID-19, were actively infected with it, or had recovered from it provided the deeply sampled blood TCRbeta repertoires that made up the dataset. Samples were obtained from the ongoing ImmuneRACE study (first 160 participants) and from 1,254 subjects provided by 6 global collaborators. The repertoires were made available in a free public database intended to serve as a resource for research on the immune response to SARS-CoV-2. The prospective study material was composed of cDNA or gDNA derived from T cells, B-cell-depleted T cells, or PBMCs. Where available, HLA class I and class II types were obtained from metadata supplied by the sample provider rather than from assay-based typing. Results and caveats for the whole study, not just this receptor: The quantity of clinical and demographic metadata differed by source and by participant and was supplied without curation.

Whole blood was collected in K2EDTA tubes by collaborating institutions according to the institutions' own protocols. Collaborator samples were shipped for TCRbeta analysis as frozen whole blood, isolated PBMCs, or DNA extracted from either sample type. TCRbeta CDR3 regions were amplified from genomic DNA using the immunoSEQ Assay, a bias-controlled multiplex PCR. The published analysis was carried out like this. The number of nucleated cells in each sample was estimated from the amplification of reference gene primers within the assay. To quantify the absolute abundance of each unique TCRbeta CDR3 rearrangement, sequence reads were collapsed and filtered. For each sample, productive Simpson clonality was calculated as the square root of Simpson's diversity index across productive rearrangements. Imported from immuneACCESS, the table was reduced by TCRdb to in-frame sequences with V and J called. These copies leave out some clones; in studies compared against another copy, an unresolved V gene accounts for under half, and the cause of the remainder is not known. That table gives V, J and clone size, and the DNA gave D and trimming. The sample records tens of thousands of clones, approximately 81% of which are singletons. The ten largest clones add up to 4.8% of the sample.

The germline V gene supplies CDR1 SGHTA and CDR2 FQGNSA. Taken from cysteine to phenylalanine, the CDR3 has 15 residues. Only the CDR3 portion is preserved as DNA: 45 bases, with reading frame beginning at the first base. The V and J ends are trimmed by 1 base and 2 bases, leaving 11 bases between them. The specimen was peripheral blood. The TCR originated in an elderly woman with active or convalescent COVID-19. This chain is built from TRBV7-2 and TRBJ1-2, with the D gene not confidently named. The CDR3 sequence is CASSLGHAPNYGYTF. The sequence in DNA is TGTGCCAGCAGCTTAGGACACGCACCAAACTATGGCTACACCTTC.